One and the same sample provided the 17 T cell receptor beta chains below, sequenced in a study of T-cell memory formation after mild COVID-19. TCRdb reprocessed the 5' RACE reads via MiXCR and lists one record per CDR3 protein. Of roughly 480,000 distinct CDR3 sequences listed, nearly 25% are singletons. Sequences were obtained from PBMCs or a T cell subset sorted from them (not recorded which). The receptor source for this set is an adult woman who had mild COVID-19 (a few samples of this study predate the infection). Cell type and time point are not known.

This clonotype appeared a single time. This chain joins TRBV5-1 and TRBJ2-2; TRBD2 aligns across 9 bases. Germline V CDR1 and CDR2: SGHRS, YFSETQ. After removal of 1 base from V and 0 bases from J, the junction contained 10 bases not matched to a gene. The CDR3 is 19 amino acids. In DNA form, the CDR3 reads TGCGCCAGCAGCTTGCGGGCTAGCGGGGTAATCGCGAACACCGGGGAGCTGTTTTTT. Protein sequence: CASSLRASGVIANTGELFF.

This chain joins TRBV7-3 and TRBJ2-5, with a possible D match to TRBD1 (5 bases). Germline V gives CDR1 SGHTA, CDR2 FQGTGA. The CDR3 has 15 amino acids. Trimming removed 5 bases from V and 5 bases from J, with 18 bases in between. The CDR3 here is CASSPGGGAYETQYF. In DNA, the CDR3 is TGTGCCAGCAGCCCCGGCGGTGGGGCTTATGAGACCCAGTACTTC. Based on the CDR3 plus reference TRBV7-3 and TRBJ2-5, the full variable domain is GAGVSQTPSNKVTEKGKYVELRCDPISGHTALYWYRQSLGQGPEFLIYFQGTGAADDSGLPNDRFFAVRPEGSVSTLKIQRTERGDSAVYLCASSPGGGAYETQYFGPGTRLLVL.

The chain links TRBV9 to TRBJ2-7, with unresolved D. CDR1 SGDLS and CDR2 YYNGEE come from the germline V gene. CDR3 length: 14 amino acids. V lost 0 bases, J lost 3 bases, and 10 bases lay in between. DNA of the CDR3: TGTGCCAGCAGCGTAGAAAGTGTGGGCTACGAGCAGTACTTC. Residues: CASSVESVGYEQYF.

The V gene is TRBV5-1, the J gene TRBJ1-4; D not certain. The germline V gene has CDR1 SGHRS and CDR2 YFSETQ. Trimming pared 0 bases from V and 4 bases from J, leaving 7 bases between. CDR3 length: 14 amino acids. The CDR3 DNA reads as TGCGCCAGCAGCTTGGCCAGAGATAATGAAAAACTGTTTTTT. This gives the protein CASSLARDNEKLFF.

This rearrangement joins TRBV19 to TRBJ2-1; weak D call: TRBD2 (5 bases). Germline-derived CDR1 and CDR2 are LNHDA and SQIVND (reference sequence). The V gene lost 4 bases and the J gene lost 9 bases, with 16 bases spanning the gap. This CDR3 has 14 amino acids. CDR3 coding DNA: TGTGCCAGTAGTAGGACTTTTGGACGCGGTGAGCAGTTCTTC. Its translation: CASSRTFGRGEQFF.

For this clonotype: One end of the junction does not line up with germline, which may come from a read error. The rearrangement links TRBV6-2 or TRBV6-3 to TRBJ2-1; D is uncertain. The CDR3 is 18 amino acids. Per germline, CDR1 MNHEY and CDR2 SVGEGT. The CDR3 region has the DNA TGTGCCAGCAGTCACTCGGTCCTAGGGCGTAACTCCTACAATGAGCAGTTCTTC. This gives the protein CASSHSVLGRNSYNEQFF.

The V gene is TRBV7-3, the J gene TRBJ2-3; 7 nucleotides agree with TRBD2. The CDR3 contains 14 residues. The germline V gene encodes CDR1 SGHTA and CDR2 FQGTGA. Losses at the gene ends were 6 bases for V and 4 bases for J; bases not matched to a gene: 7. CDR3: CASSGDYRADTQYF. In nucleotides, the CDR3 is TGTGCCAGCAGTGGGGACTACCGCGCAGATACGCAGTATTTT.

This clonotype was observed a few times. V is TRBV2 and J is TRBJ2-2; D remains ambiguous. The V end was cut by 4 bases, the J end by 5 bases, with 11 bases between. The CDR3 sequence is 14 residues long. Germline V gives CDR1 SNHLY, CDR2 FYNNEI. In DNA form, the CDR3 reads TGTGCCAGCAGTGTCGCATGGATAACCGGGGAGCTGTTTTTT. It codes for CASSVAWITGELFF.

The rearrangement links TRBV20-1 to TRBJ2-2, with D maybe TRBD1 (6 bases). Germline V CDR1 and CDR2: DFQATT, SNEGSKA (reference sequence). The germline V and J ends were trimmed by 6 bases and 2 bases, with 13 bases remaining between them. The CDR3 is 14 residues long. The CDR3 sequence is CSAARQANTGELFF. CDR3 bases: TGCAGTGCCGCCCGACAGGCCAACACCGGGGAGCTGTTTTTT.

This clonotype was detected many times. This chain joins TRBV13 and TRBJ2-2; 7 bases map to TRBD1. The germline V gene has CDR1 PRHDT and CDR2 FYEKMQ (reference sequence). The CDR3 totals 14 residues. V was pared by 4 bases and J by 4 bases, with 3 bases of the junction left unmatched. This chain's CDR3 is CASSSTGSTGELFF. The DNA of the CDR3 is TGTGCCAGCAGCTCGACAGGGAGCACCGGGGAGCTGTTTTTT.

This clonotype came up a few times. The chain joins TRBV5-1 to TRBJ2-5, with D perhaps matching TRBD1 (5 bases). The V and J ends lost 1 base and 4 bases respectively, with 17 bases between them. This CDR3 is built from 16 residues. Germline CDR1 is SGHRS and CDR2 is YFSETQ. CDR3 nucleotide sequence: TGCGCCAGCAGCTTGCTGGCAGACCGAAGGGGAGAGACCCAGTACTTC. This encodes CASSLLADRRGETQYF.

This chain uses TRBV6-5 with TRBJ2-4; 8 nucleotides align to TRBD1. This CDR3 has 15 residues. The V segment lost 7 bases and the J segment 3 bases; nucleotides outside the gene matches: 8. Germline V gene sequence: CDR1 MNHEY, CDR2 SVGAGI. In DNA, the CDR3 is TGTGCCAGCAAGACGCAGGGGGCTGGCAAAAACATTCAGTACTTC. Its protein product is CASKTQGAGKNIQYF.

The chain joins TRBV4-2 to TRBJ2-7; no firm D call. CDR1 and CDR2 (germline): LGHNA, YNFKEQ. The V end was cut by 1 base, the J end by 6 bases, with 13 bases between. CDR3 length: 14 amino acids. The CDR3 DNA is TGTGCCAGCAGCCAAGGGGTTCTTTTGGGCGAGCAGTACTTC. This translates into CASSQGVLLGEQYF.

This clonotype was detected a few times. DNA for the CDR3: TGCGCCAGCAGCTTGAGGTCCCCCGACAGGGGGCTCGAGCAGTACTTC. Its protein is CASSLRSPDRGLEQYF. The chain employs TRBV5-1 and TRBJ2-7, with TRBD1 matching over 10 bases. The CDR3 totals 16 residues. J lost 6 bases, V lost 1 base, and 10 bases had no gene match. Germline lookup yields CDR1 SGHRS and CDR2 YFSETQ.

In this sample, this clonotype turned up a few times. J is TRBJ2-1 and V is TRBV7-9; 8 nucleotides line up with TRBD2. The CDR3 consists of 15 residues. V gave up 2 bases and J gave up 7 bases; unmatched junction bases: 7. Looked up from germline, CDR1 is SEHNR and CDR2 is FQNEAQ (reference sequence). CDR3 region: CASSLQAGVANEQFF. The CDR3 region has the DNA TGTGCCAGCAGCTTACAAGCGGGAGTTGCGAATGAGCAGTTCTTC.

This clonotype showed up just once. CDR3 bases: TGTGCCAGCAGCCCGGGGGGACTACAAGGAGATACGCAGTATTTT. Its protein is CASSPGGLQGDTQYF. The chain joins TRBV7-3 to TRBJ2-3; 7 bases align to TRBD2. The junction had 10 bases not matched to a gene; V was cut back by 5 bases and J by 5 bases. Germline CDR1 reads SGHTA; CDR2 reads FQGTGA. The CDR3 contains 15 residues.

This clonotype was seen ten or more times. At one boundary the junction diverges from the germline segment, which might be a read error. The chain combines TRBV14 with TRBJ2-3; possible D gene TRBD1, 6 bases. Germline V gives CDR1 SGHDN, CDR2 FVKESK. CDR3 length: 15 residues. CDR3 amino acids: CASSLGTSSTDTQYF. The CDR3 DNA reads as TGCGCCAGCAGCTTGGGGACATCAAGCACAGATACGCAGTATTTT.